This T cell receptor beta chain was obtained from a study of T cell responses to AZD1222 COVID-19 vaccine (dated by TCRdb to about 2021). Concerning the study at large: TCR sequencing was performed for approximately 240 trial participants, of whom 200 to 210 were given two doses of AZD1222 and some 26 were given two doses of MenACWY control vaccine. Trial participants were enrolled by age into subgroups of 18-55, 56-69 and 70-plus years, and around 150, 28 and 57 TCR-sequenced participants, respectively, were included in these subgroups. Study-wide conclusions, independent of this receptor: In the small 56-69-year group, the increase in depth fell short of significance, most likely because of low power. Epitopes outside the regions mutated in the B.1.351 and B.1.1.7 variants were reportedly recognized by nearly half of the unique spike-specific TCRs. Conclusions about previously exposed vaccinees were limited because only 5 or 6 AZD1222 recipients were SARS-CoV-2 seropositive at baseline. Participants were mostly white British and included more females than males, and it was suggested by the authors that clonal diversity may have been underestimated. CD4 TCRs associated with the vaccine covered the entire spike protein, and the dominant responses were in regions 160-218 and 743-854. Because no day 14 peak-response samples were available, the repertoires could be characterized only after the peak T cell response. A significant rise in spike-specific TCR breadth and depth was observed after two AZD1222 doses relative to day 0 and relative to MenACWY recipients.

On this clone itself: What this receptor recognizes is not known. No qualities accompany the bases; no much larger clone lies one base away.

The time point tag for this specimen amounts to: baseline before first vaccination. Per the publication, the treatment or condition label means: meningococcal conjugate vaccine given as trial control. The vaccinee samples were drawn from two UK trials, COV001 and COV002, one of which was a single-blind randomized controlled phase 2/3 trial testing AZD1222 (ChAdOx1 nCoV-19) in healthy adults. Trial participant PBMC samples were collected at day 0 and day 28 after the second dose for TCRbeta chain sequencing. Measured from the cysteine to the phenylalanine, the CDR3 is 19 residues long. Only the CDR3 DNA is retained, 57 bases long and in frame from the first base. CDR1 is given as SEHNR and CDR2 as FQNEAQ, both from the germline V gene (reference sequence). Trimming removed 5 bases from V and 4 bases from J; the gene matches leave 17 bases unexplained. The CDR3 regions of human TCRbeta chains were analyzed by immunosequencing. As for the authors' bioinformatics: TCRs in the repertoires were matched against a reference library of SARS-CoV-2-specific TCRs that had been generated with the MIRA antigen-specificity platform. Breadth was defined as the fraction of unique TCRs that were SARS-CoV-2-associated. Depth was defined as the fraction of total T cells that were SARS-CoV-2-associated. Using the MIRA data, each spike-specific TCR was assigned both to the spike region to which the TCR was reactive and to a CD4 or CD8 class. Log10-transformed breadth and depth values were compared by one-way ANOVA with Sidak's multiple comparisons tests. Not all clones reach the TCRdb copy of this immuneACCESS table, which keeps in-frame sequences only. Checked studies attribute under half of the gap to unresolved V genes and leave the rest unexplained. The V and J calls and the clone size are those of that table, but D and trimming were determined from the DNA. This sample lists 150,000 or so clones; approximately 89% were detected once. Of the sample, about 3.3% is held by the ten largest clones.

Recombination linked TRBV7-9 to TRBJ2-2, and 9 junction bases match TRBD1. This sequence was found in an adult in good health. Source: peripheral blood, taken on day 0 of MenACWY control vaccination. CDR3 loop: CASSANLGVQGAGTGELFF. The nucleotide sequence is TGTGCCAGCAGCGCCAACCTCGGGGTACAGGGGGCGGGCACCGGGGAGCTGTTTTTT.